Shown below are 17 T cell receptor beta chains from a single sample sequenced in a study of cytomegalovirus exposure and HLA in healthy donors. Sequencing was performed with immunoSEQ multiplex PCR; in TCRdb, only in-frame clones are kept and a portion is missing. Among roughly 330,000 clones listed, approximately 90% were seen once. The specimen was PBMCs. The receptors derive from a woman between 25 and 40 years old in good health and CMV-seropositive.

The chain has TRBV7-9 and TRBJ1-1; TRBD1 aligns across 9 bases. This CDR3 is 15 amino acids long. V trimming: 4 bases; J trimming: 10 bases; junction bases outside the gene matches: 13. Germline V gene lookup returns CDR1 SEHNR and CDR2 FQNEAQ (reference sequence). The CDR3 region has the DNA TGTGCCAGCAGCTCGGAAGGGAGGACAGGGGCGGGAGCTTTCTTT. This encodes CASSSEGRTGAGAFF.

Remarks on this clone: Other DNA variants within this sample encode the same CDR3. This chain uses TRBV19 with TRBJ2-1; D is uncertain. This CDR3 comprises 13 residues. V lost 5 bases to trimming and J lost 0 bases, with 5 bases between them. Germline V gene lookup returns CDR1 LNHDA and CDR2 SQIVND (reference sequence). The CDR3 bases are TGTGCCAGTAGTCAGAGCTCCTACAATGAGCAGTTCTTC. Translation: CASSQSSYNEQFF.

The rearrangement uses TRBV9 and TRBJ2-1; D possibly uses TRBD1 or TRBD2 (5 bases each). V was cut by 0 bases and J by 9 bases, with 10 bases left in between. CDR3 length: 13 amino acids. The germline V gene encodes CDR1 SGDLS and CDR2 YYNGEE. CDR3 sequence reads: CASSVGTGTEQFF. The DNA for the CDR3 is TGTGCCAGCAGCGTAGGAACCGGGACTGAGCAGTTCTTC.

This rearrangement joins TRBV30 to TRBJ1-2, with 10 bases identical to TRBD1. Germline lookup yields CDR1 GTSNPN and CDR2 SVGIG (reference sequence). V shed 8 bases and J 7 bases; nucleotides not matched to a gene: 22. The CDR3 is 17 residues long. This CDR3 reads CARKGAFPLDRGTGYTF. DNA of the CDR3: TGTGCCCGGAAAGGAGCATTCCCGTTGGACAGGGGGACTGGCTACACCTTC.

J is TRBJ1-6 and V is TRBV6-1; tentative D call: TRBD1 (6 bases). Trimming pared 2 bases from V and 6 bases from J, leaving 17 bases between. Germline loops: CDR1 MNHNS, CDR2 SASEGT. The CDR3 is 17 residues long. The CDR3 DNA reads TGTGCCAGCAGTGAATTTCGGTCAGGGGCCCTTAATTCACCCCTCCACTTT. Translating it yields CASSEFRSGALNSPLHF.

V gene TRBV27 combines with J gene TRBJ1-1; D is possibly TRBD1 (6 bases). Germline V lookup: CDR1 MNHEY, CDR2 SMNVEV (reference sequence). The V end was cut by 4 bases, the J end by 1 base, with 7 bases between. This CDR3 is 13 amino acids long. As DNA, the CDR3 is TGTGCCAGCAGTTCGGGACAGAACACTGAAGCTTTCTTT. It codes for CASSSGQNTEAFF.

The rearrangement uses TRBV4-3 and TRBJ2-3, with D hard to call. Per the germline V gene, CDR1 is LGHNA and CDR2 is YSLEER. Trimming removed 1 base from V and 3 bases from J, with 17 bases in between. This CDR3 region has 17 residues. The CDR3 DNA reads as TGCGCCAGCAGCCAAGGAGTGGTGGGCAGTCGGACAGATACGCAGTATTTT. This translates into CASSQGVVGSRTDTQYF.

The rearrangement uses TRBV7-6 and TRBJ2-7; 10 nucleotides line up with TRBD1. CDR1 is SGHVS, CDR2 FNYEAQ, per germline. This CDR3 has 19 residues. V gave up 4 bases and J gave up 3 bases; unmatched junction bases: 18. Here the CDR3 DNA reads TGTGCCAGCAGCTCCACTACTCCGGGACAGGGGTGGTCAATCTACGAGCAGTACTTC. Encoded protein: CASSSTTPGQGWSIYEQYF. The whole variable domain, remainder taken from reference TRBV7-6 and TRBJ2-7, is GAGVSQSPRYKVTKRGQDVALRCDPISGHVSLYWYRQALGQGPEFLTYFNYEAQQDKSGLPNDRFSAERPEGSISTLTIQRTEQRDSAMYRCASSSTTPGQGWSIYEQYFGPGTRLTVT.

The gene calls are TRBV11-2 and TRBJ2-7; 7 bases are a match to TRBD2. CDR3 length equals 15 residues. From germline, CDR1 is SGHAT and CDR2 FQNNGV. After removal of 5 bases from V and 4 bases from J, the junction contained 11 bases not matched to a gene. The CDR3 spells CASSENPGGEYEQYF. The DNA for the CDR3 is TGTGCCAGCAGCGAAAACCCTGGGGGGGAGTACGAGCAGTACTTC.

The V gene is TRBV5-1, the J gene TRBJ2-1; no clear D. V lost 2 bases and J 0 bases, leaving 12 bases between the germline ends. CDR1 is SGHRS and CDR2 is YFSETQ in the germline V gene. This CDR3 has 16 residues. Here the CDR3 reads CASSFFQRSSYNEQFF. The CDR3 DNA sequence: TGCGCCAGCAGCTTCTTCCAACGGAGCTCCTACAATGAGCAGTTCTTC.

V and J are TRBV29-1 and TRBJ2-5, with 8 bases matching TRBD2. The CDR3 consists of 14 residues. Germline V gene sequence: CDR1 SQVTM, CDR2 ANQGSEA. The ends lost 4 bases at V and 1 base at J; junction bases unmatched: 5. The CDR3 loop reads CSVGPAGVQETQYF. CDR3 nucleotide sequence: TGCAGCGTTGGGCCAGCGGGAGTCCAAGAGACCCAGTACTTC.

Regarding this clone: A read error is likely here: a far larger clone is one base away. The sample contains more than one DNA sequence encoding this CDR3. The chain couples TRBV5-4 to TRBJ1-5; D is ambiguous. The germline V and J ends were trimmed by 0 bases and 2 bases, with 0 bases remaining between them. The CDR3 is made up of 12 amino acids. The V gene's germline CDR1 is SGHNT and CDR2 YYREEE (reference sequence). CDR3 sequence (DNA): TGTGCCAGCAGCTTGGGCAATCAGCCCCAGCATTTT. This sequence encodes CASSLGNQPQHF.

The CDR3 DNA reads TGCGCCAGCAGCAAAGGACTAGCAGCCAATGAGCAGTTCTTC. It is translated as CASSKGLAANEQFF. This chain joins TRBV4-3 and TRBJ2-1, with TRBD2 matching 8 bases. With V trimmed by 5 bases and J by 6 bases, 6 bases remained unmatched. Germline V gene lookup returns CDR1 LGHNA and CDR2 YSLEER. CDR3 length: 14 amino acids.

Concerning this clone itself: Other DNA sequences from this sample encode an identical CDR3 as well. The chain has TRBV27 and TRBJ2-7; 11 nucleotides match TRBD2. The trim removed 6 bases at V and 2 bases at J, leaving 3 bases unmatched. The CDR3 spans 14 residues. Germline V gives CDR1 MNHEY, CDR2 SMNVEV (reference sequence). CDR3 bases: TGTGCCAGCAGAGGTAGCGGGAGGGCCTACGAGCAGTACTTC. Protein sequence: CASRGSGRAYEQYF.

In its sample, this clone was seen a few times. The chain carries TRBV27 and TRBJ1-4; 9 nucleotides align to TRBD1. This CDR3 spans 14 amino acids. The germline V gene has CDR1 MNHEY and CDR2 SMNVEV (reference sequence). The V segment lost 2 bases and the J segment 8 bases; nucleotides outside the gene matches: 3. The DNA of the CDR3 is TGTGCCAGCAGTTTAGCGGGACAGGGAGAAAAACTGTTTTTT. Translation: CASSLAGQGEKLFF.

The table lists this clone with a count of one. The genes are TRBV2 and TRBJ1-1; D gene unclear. Germline CDR1 reads SNHLY; CDR2 reads FYNNEI. Trimming shortened V by 6 bases and J by 1 base, and 6 bases separated the two germline ends. This CDR3 spans 12 amino acids. DNA for the CDR3: TGTGCCAGCAGGAACGGGAACACTGAAGCTTTCTTT. Encoded protein: CASRNGNTEAFF.

As for this clone: A much larger clone is a single base away; this may be a read error. V and J are TRBV27 and TRBJ1-6; the D is unclear. Germline assignment: CDR1 MNHEY and CDR2 SMNVEV (reference sequence). The CDR3 is made up of 12 amino acids. The V gene lost 2 bases and the J gene lost 5 bases, with 1 base spanning the gap. The CDR3 DNA sequence: TGTGCCAGCAGTTTAAATAATTCACCCCTCCACTTT. Encoded protein: CASSLNNSPLHF.